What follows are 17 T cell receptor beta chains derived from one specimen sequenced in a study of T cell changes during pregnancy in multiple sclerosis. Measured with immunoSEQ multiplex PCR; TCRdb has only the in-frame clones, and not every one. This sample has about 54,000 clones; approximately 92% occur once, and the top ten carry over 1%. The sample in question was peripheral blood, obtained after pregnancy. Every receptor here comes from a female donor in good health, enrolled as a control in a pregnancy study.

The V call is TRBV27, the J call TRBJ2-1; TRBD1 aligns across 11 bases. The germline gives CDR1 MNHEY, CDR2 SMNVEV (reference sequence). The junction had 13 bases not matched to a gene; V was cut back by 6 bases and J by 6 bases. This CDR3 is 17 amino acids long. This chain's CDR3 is CASSLRGTGTGGNEQFF. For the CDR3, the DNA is TGTGCCAGCAGCCTGAGAGGTACCGGGACAGGGGGCAATGAGCAGTTCTTC.

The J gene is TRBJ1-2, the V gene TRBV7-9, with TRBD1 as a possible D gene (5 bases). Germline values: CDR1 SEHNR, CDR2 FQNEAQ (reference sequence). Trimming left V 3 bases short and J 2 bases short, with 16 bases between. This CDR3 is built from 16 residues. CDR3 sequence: CASSLQGSRLNYGYTF. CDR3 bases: TGTGCCAGCAGCTTGCAGGGCTCCCGTCTCAACTATGGCTACACCTTC.

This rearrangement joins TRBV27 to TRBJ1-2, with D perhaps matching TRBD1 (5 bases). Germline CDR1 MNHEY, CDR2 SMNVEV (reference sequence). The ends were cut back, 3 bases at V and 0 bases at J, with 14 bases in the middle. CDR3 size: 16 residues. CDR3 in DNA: TGTGCCAGCAGTTTTATCCCGACAGAAGCTAACTATGGCTACACCTTC. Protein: CASSFIPTEANYGYTF.

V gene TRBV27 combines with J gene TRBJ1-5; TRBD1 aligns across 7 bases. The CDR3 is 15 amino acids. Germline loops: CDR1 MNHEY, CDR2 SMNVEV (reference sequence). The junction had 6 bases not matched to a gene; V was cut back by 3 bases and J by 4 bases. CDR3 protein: CASSLFRDRNQPQHF. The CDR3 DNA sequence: TGTGCCAGCAGTTTGTTCAGGGACAGAAATCAGCCCCAGCATTTT.

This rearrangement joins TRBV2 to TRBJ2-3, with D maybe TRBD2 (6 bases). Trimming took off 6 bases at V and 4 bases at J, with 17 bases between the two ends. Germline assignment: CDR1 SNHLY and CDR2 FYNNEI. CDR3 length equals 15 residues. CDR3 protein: CASRDEATRADTQYF. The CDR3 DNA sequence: TGTGCCAGCAGAGACGAAGCGACTAGGGCAGATACGCAGTATTTT.

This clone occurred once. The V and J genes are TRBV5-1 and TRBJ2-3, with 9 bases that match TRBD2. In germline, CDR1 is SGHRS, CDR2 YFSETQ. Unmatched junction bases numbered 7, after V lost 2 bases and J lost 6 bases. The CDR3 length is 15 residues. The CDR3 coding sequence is TGCGCCAGCAGCTTAAGCGGGGGGTATTATGATACGCAGTATTTT. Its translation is CASSLSGGYYDTQYF.

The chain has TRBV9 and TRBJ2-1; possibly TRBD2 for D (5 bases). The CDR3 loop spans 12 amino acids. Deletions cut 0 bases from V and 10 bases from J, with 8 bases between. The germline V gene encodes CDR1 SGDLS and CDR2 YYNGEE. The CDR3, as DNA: TGTGCCAGCAGCGTAGGCACGGGGGAGCAGTTCTTC. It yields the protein CASSVGTGEQFF. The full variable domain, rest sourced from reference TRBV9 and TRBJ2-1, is DSGVTQTPKHLITATGQRVTLRCSPRSGDLSVYWYQQSLDQGLQFLIQYYNGEERAKGNILERFSAQQFPDLHSELNLSSLELGDSALYFCASSVGTGEQFFGPGTRLTVL.

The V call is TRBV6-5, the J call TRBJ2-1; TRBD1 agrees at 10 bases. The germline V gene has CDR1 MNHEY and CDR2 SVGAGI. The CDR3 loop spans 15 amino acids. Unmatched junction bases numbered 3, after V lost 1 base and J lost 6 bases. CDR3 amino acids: CASSYWTGGGNEQFF. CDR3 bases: TGTGCCAGCAGTTACTGGACAGGGGGTGGCAATGAGCAGTTCTTC.

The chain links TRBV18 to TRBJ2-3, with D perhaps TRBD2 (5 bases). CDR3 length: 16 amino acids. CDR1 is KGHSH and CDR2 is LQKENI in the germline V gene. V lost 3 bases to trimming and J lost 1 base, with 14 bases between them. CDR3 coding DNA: TGTGCCAGCTCACCCCCAAGAGGGAGTGGCACAGATACGCAGTATTTT. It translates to CASSPPRGSGTDTQYF.

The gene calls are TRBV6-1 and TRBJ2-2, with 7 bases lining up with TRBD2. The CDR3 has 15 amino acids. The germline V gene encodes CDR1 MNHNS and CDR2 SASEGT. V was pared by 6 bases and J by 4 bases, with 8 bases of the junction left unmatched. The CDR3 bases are TGTGCCAGCAGGCCTAGCGGAGGACTCACCGGGGAGCTGTTTTTT. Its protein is CASRPSGGLTGELFF.

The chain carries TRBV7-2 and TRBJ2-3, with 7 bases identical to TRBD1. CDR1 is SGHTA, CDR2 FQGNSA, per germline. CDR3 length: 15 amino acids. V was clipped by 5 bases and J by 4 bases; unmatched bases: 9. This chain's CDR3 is CASSPQTGPPDTQYF. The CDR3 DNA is TGTGCCAGCAGCCCGCAGACAGGGCCCCCAGATACGCAGTATTTT.

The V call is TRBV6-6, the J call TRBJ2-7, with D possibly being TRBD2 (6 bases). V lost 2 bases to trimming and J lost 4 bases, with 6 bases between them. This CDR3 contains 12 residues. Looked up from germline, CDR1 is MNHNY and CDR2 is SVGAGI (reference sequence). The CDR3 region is CASSYRGYEQYF. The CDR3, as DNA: TGTGCCAGCAGTTACCGGGGGTACGAGCAGTACTTC.

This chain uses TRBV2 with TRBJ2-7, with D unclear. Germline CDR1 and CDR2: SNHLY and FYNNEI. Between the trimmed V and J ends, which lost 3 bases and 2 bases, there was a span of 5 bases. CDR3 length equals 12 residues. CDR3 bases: TGTGCCAGCAGTGACAGCGCCTACGAGCAGTACTTC. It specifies CASSDSAYEQYF.

This CDR3 reads CAILDRGKGPLHF. CDR3 bases: TGTGCCATCCTGGACAGGGGGAAGGGACCCCTCCACTTT. The rearrangement joins TRBV28 to TRBJ1-6; 10 bases align to TRBD1. Per germline, CDR1 MDHEN and CDR2 SYDVKM. After removal of 10 bases from V and 12 bases from J, the junction contained 9 bases not matched to a gene. The CDR3 is made up of 13 amino acids.

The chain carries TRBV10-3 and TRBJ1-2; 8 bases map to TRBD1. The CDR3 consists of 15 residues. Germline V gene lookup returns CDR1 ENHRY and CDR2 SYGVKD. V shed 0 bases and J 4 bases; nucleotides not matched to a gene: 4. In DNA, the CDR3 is TGTGCCATCAGTGAGTCTACAGGGGGAGGCTATGGCTACACCTTC. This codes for CAISESTGGGYGYTF.

CDR3 DNA sequence: TGCGCCAGTACAGGTAGTGTCGCAGATACGCAGTATTTT. It specifies CASTGSVADTQYF. The rearrangement joins TRBV5-1 to TRBJ2-3; D is possibly TRBD1 (5 bases). CDR3 length: 13 amino acids. CDR1 is SGHRS, CDR2 YFSETQ, per germline. Trimming pared 8 bases from V and 4 bases from J, leaving 14 bases between.

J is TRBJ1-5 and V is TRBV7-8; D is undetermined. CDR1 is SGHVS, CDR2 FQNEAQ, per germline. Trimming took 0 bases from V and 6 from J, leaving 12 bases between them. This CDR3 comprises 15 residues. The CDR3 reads CASSLATREGQPQHF. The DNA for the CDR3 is TGTGCCAGCAGCTTAGCGACTAGGGAGGGTCAGCCCCAGCATTTT.